This passage covers 13 T cell receptor beta chains from one sample sequenced in a study of blood T cell repertoires in COVID-19. Sequencing was performed with immunoSEQ multiplex PCR; in TCRdb, only in-frame clones are kept and a portion is missing. The sample lists about 80,000 clones, over 70% occurring once. Input material: peripheral blood. The receptors originated from a man older than 75 with acute or convalescent COVID-19.

The chain combines TRBV30 with TRBJ1-2; no reliable D call. Trimming took 0 bases from V and 2 from J, leaving 10 bases between them. The CDR3 has 14 residues. Germline V gene data show CDR1 as GTSNPN and CDR2 as SVGIG (reference sequence). The chain's CDR3 is CAWSVRPLNYGYTF. In DNA form, the CDR3 reads TGTGCCTGGAGTGTCCGTCCTCTGAACTATGGCTACACCTTC.

CDR3 coding DNA: TGTGCCACCAGTGACCCTCGGGACAGGGGTAGCACAGATACGCAGTATTTT. It encodes CATSDPRDRGSTDTQYF. The gene calls are TRBV24-1 and TRBJ2-3; TRBD1 aligns across 10 bases. Germline-derived CDR1 and CDR2 are KGHDR and SFDVKD. Unmatched junction bases numbered 6, after V lost 4 bases and J lost 0 bases. This CDR3 comprises 17 residues.

The chain joins TRBV2 to TRBJ1-1; 8 bases line up with TRBD1. The germline V gene encodes CDR1 SNHLY and CDR2 FYNNEI. The CDR3 runs to 14 residues. V was pared by 6 bases and J by 6 bases, with 9 bases of the junction left unmatched. CDR3 sequence (DNA): TGTGCCAGCAGCGACAGGGGCCGTGAGGCTGAAGCTTTCTTT. Its translation: CASSDRGREAEAFF.

This clone was picked up a small number of times. This chain links TRBV28 with TRBJ1-1; TRBD1 is a possible D gene (6 bases). From germline, CDR1 is MDHEN and CDR2 SYDVKM. CDR3 length equals 14 residues. Deletions cut 4 bases from V and 3 bases from J, with 12 bases between. CDR3 region: CASSSGTHYTEAFF. The CDR3 DNA sequence: TGTGCCAGCAGTTCCGGGACACACTACACTGAAGCTTTCTTT.

The V call is TRBV5-1, the J call TRBJ2-5; D may be TRBD2 (5 bases). Between the trimmed V and J ends, which lost 4 bases and 4 bases, there was a span of 8 bases. This CDR3 is 12 amino acids long. Germline CDR1 reads SGHRS; CDR2 reads YFSETQ. The DNA for the CDR3 is TGCGCCAGCAGCCGGGGAAGAGAGACCCAGTACTTC. Translation gives CASSRGRETQYF. Based on the CDR3 plus reference TRBV5-1 and TRBJ2-5, the full variable domain is KAGVTQTPRYLIKTRGQQVTLSCSPISGHRSVSWYQQTPGQGLQFLFEYFSETQRNKGNFPGRFSGRQFSNSRSEMNVSTLELGDSALYLCASSRGRETQYFGPGTRLLVL.

This chain links TRBV11-1 with TRBJ2-1; 9 bases fit TRBD1. Looked up from germline, CDR1 is SGHAT and CDR2 is FQDESV (reference sequence). The V gene end was trimmed by 5 bases and the J gene end by 0 bases; junction bases not matched to a gene: 5. The CDR3 contains 16 residues. CDR3 DNA sequence: TGTGCCAGCAGCACCAACAGGGGGCGCTCCTACAATGAGCAGTTCTTC. Translated: CASSTNRGRSYNEQFF.

The chain uses TRBV5-1 and TRBJ1-2; D remains ambiguous. Trimming took off 1 base at V and 1 base at J, with 11 bases between the two ends. Germline V gene sequence: CDR1 SGHRS, CDR2 YFSETQ. This CDR3 has 15 residues. The CDR3 nucleotides read TGCGCCAGCAGCTTGAGTCCGACTATTAACTATGGCTACACCTTC. Protein: CASSLSPTINYGYTF.

V gene TRBV19 combines with J gene TRBJ2-5; 7 bases are shared with TRBD1. The germline V gene encodes CDR1 LNHDA and CDR2 SQIVND (reference sequence). Trimming cost V 2 bases and J 4 bases; bases outside gene matches: 4. CDR3 length: 14 amino acids. CDR3 DNA sequence: TGTGCCAGTAGTATATCAACAGGGGCAGAGACCCAGTACTTC. Translated: CASSISTGAETQYF.

This clone was counted a single time. The genes are TRBV5-1 and TRBJ2-7; D is perhaps TRBD1 (6 bases). The CDR3 loop spans 16 amino acids. V lost 0 bases and J 7 bases, leaving 20 bases between the germline ends. Germline CDR1 reads SGHRS; CDR2 reads YFSETQ. The CDR3, as DNA: TGCGCCAGCAGCTTGGTTCATGCCAGAGGGGGTGGAGAGCAGTACTTC. The encoded protein is CASSLVHARGGGEQYF.

This clone was observed a single time. The chain joins TRBV6-5 to TRBJ1-1, with no clear D. Germline V gives CDR1 MNHEY, CDR2 SVGAGI. This CDR3 comprises 14 residues. Trimming shortened V by 6 bases and J by 3 bases, and 14 bases separated the two germline ends. The CDR3 DNA is TGTGCCAGCAGGAAATACCGGGAGGACACTGAAGCTTTCTTT. This encodes CASRKYREDTEAFF.

This clone was counted a single time. The chain carries TRBV5-1 and TRBJ2-6; possible D gene TRBD2, 7 bases. V was cut by 4 bases and J by 1 base, with 18 bases left in between. The germline V gene encodes CDR1 SGHRS and CDR2 YFSETQ. The CDR3 covers 18 residues. CDR3 amino acids: CASSQLLQGGSGANVLTF. The CDR3, as DNA: TGCGCCAGCAGCCAGCTACTACAGGGAGGGTCTGGGGCCAACGTCCTGACTTTC.

The chain carries TRBV3-1 (or the pseudogene TRBV3-2) and TRBJ2-5, with 10 bases matching TRBD1. J gave up 5 bases and V 1 base, and 10 bases lay outside the gene matches. The CDR3 is 17 residues long. Germline CDR1 reads LGHDT; CDR2 reads YNNKEL (reference sequence). CDR3 bases: TGTGCCAGCAGCCAAGGGACAGGGGGTACCTCGGGGGAGACCCAGTACTTC. Its translation is CASSQGTGGTSGETQYF.

This chain links TRBV5-6 with TRBJ1-6; possibly TRBD1 for D (6 bases). Deletions cut 0 bases from V and 3 bases from J, with 10 bases between. The germline V gene has CDR1 SGHDT and CDR2 YYEEEE. The CDR3 length is 16 residues. The CDR3 region is CASSLGTARYNSPLHF. The CDR3 bases are TGTGCCAGCAGCTTGGGGACAGCCCGCTATAATTCACCCCTCCACTTT.